This T cell receptor (beta chain) was found in a study of blood T cell repertoires in COVID-19. The CDR3 sequence is 11 residues long. CDR1 is SGHVS, CDR2 FQNEAQ, per germline. The ends were cut back, 1 base at V and 6 bases at J, with 4 bases in the middle. Authors' data handling: Amplified reference gene primers provided the basis for estimating nucleated cell counts. Method: immunoSEQ multiplex PCR; TCRdb's copy keeps in-frame clones and lacks some. V, J and clone size are taken as reported in that table, and D and trimming were inferred from the DNA itself. The sample has around 280,000 clones; about 85% are singletons. The sample holds many counts of this clone. Distinct nucleotide sequences in the sample also encode this CDR3.

V usage is TRBV7-8 and J usage is TRBJ2-7; D gene ambiguous. The sequencing input was peripheral blood. The TCR originated in a woman between 45 and 65 years old with active or convalescent COVID-19. CDR3 in amino acids: CASSLGLEQYF. In DNA, the CDR3 is TGTGCCAGCAGCTTAGGACTCGAGCAGTACTTC.